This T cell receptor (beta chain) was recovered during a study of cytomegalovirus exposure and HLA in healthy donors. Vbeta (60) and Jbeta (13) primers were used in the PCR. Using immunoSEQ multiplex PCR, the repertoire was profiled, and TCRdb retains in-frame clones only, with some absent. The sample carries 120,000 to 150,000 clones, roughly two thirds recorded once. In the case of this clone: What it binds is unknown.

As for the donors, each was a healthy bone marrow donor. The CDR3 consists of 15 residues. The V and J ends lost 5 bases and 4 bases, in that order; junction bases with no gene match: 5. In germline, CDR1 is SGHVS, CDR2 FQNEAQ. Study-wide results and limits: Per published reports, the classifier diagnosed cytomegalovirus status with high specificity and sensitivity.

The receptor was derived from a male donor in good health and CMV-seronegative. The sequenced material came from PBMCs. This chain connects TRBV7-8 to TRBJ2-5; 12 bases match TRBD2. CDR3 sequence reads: CASSPLAGGRETQYF. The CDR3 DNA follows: TGTGCCAGCAGCCCCCTAGCGGGGGGGAGAGAGACCCAGTACTTC.